Each of the 21 T cell receptor beta chains below was sequenced from the same sample in a study of regulatory T cells in long-lasting Graves disease. Time point defined: persistent/refractory GD, antithyroid drugs over 5 years with positive TRAb. The TCR library was made from RNA extracted from PBMCs. CDR3-region Arm-PCR and iRepertoire HTBI primers produced the TCR beta libraries. TCRdb called the multiplex PCR reads again in MiXCR, with one record for every CDR3 protein. The repertoire holds some 330,000 distinct CDR3 sequences, around 23% seen once, with around a quarter in the top ten. The sample here was peripheral blood mononuclear cells (PBMCs), taken when the disease was refractory, from a patient treated with antithyroid drugs. The receptors were gathered from a woman aged 40 to 55 with Graves disease.

Notes on this clonotype: This may be a read error, as it is one base from a much larger clone. The CDR3 end shows no conserved phenylalanine or tryptophan, and so a read error is likely. V is TRBV12-3 or TRBV12-4 and J is TRBJ1-1; D is unclear. The CDR3 length is 14 residues. V shed 1 base and J shed 1 base, with 7 bases lying between them. The CDR3 DNA follows: TGTGCCAGCAGTTTAGTGGGGTGGAACACTGAAGCTTTCTCT. Residues: CASSLVGWNTEAFS.

This clonotype was observed many times. The genes are TRBV10-3 and TRBJ1-1; 11 bases are shared with TRBD1. This CDR3 is 12 amino acids long. Per germline, CDR1 ENHRY and CDR2 SYGVKD. V dropped 10 bases and J dropped 4; count of bases not matched to a gene: 2. The CDR3 protein is CATGTGGTEAFF. The CDR3 DNA is TGTGCCACGGGGACAGGGGGCACTGAAGCTTTCTTT.

This rearrangement joins TRBV7-9 to TRBJ1-4, with 7 bases identical to TRBD1. With V trimmed by 1 base and J by 6 bases, 8 bases remained unmatched. The CDR3 extends over 16 amino acids. The germline V gene has CDR1 SEHNR and CDR2 FQNEAQ (reference sequence). In DNA form, the CDR3 reads TGTGCCAGCAGCTTAGGACGGGGGACAGTAGATGAAAAACTGTTTTTT. This encodes CASSLGRGTVDEKLFF.

This clonotype was seen more than once but under ten times. This rearrangement joins TRBV7-9 to TRBJ2-7; perhaps D is TRBD1 or TRBD2 (5 bases each). This CDR3 has 12 residues. Germline V gives CDR1 SEHNR, CDR2 FQNEAQ (reference sequence). Trimming removed 8 bases from V and 3 bases from J, with 11 bases in between. This chain's CDR3 is CASGTDNYEQYF. In DNA form, the CDR3 reads TGTGCCAGCGGGACGGATAACTACGAGCAGTACTTC.

This clonotype has a handful of counts. The rearrangement joins TRBV6-1 to TRBJ2-2; D not certain. Germline lookup yields CDR1 MNHNS and CDR2 SASEGT. This CDR3 region has 14 residues. Trimming took 3 bases from V and 6 from J, leaving 11 bases between them. Written as DNA, the CDR3 is TGTGCCAGCAGTGACGCCGGGCTCCCCGGGGAGCTGTTTTTT. Its translation is CASSDAGLPGELFF.

This clonotype was seen a handful of times. The V call is TRBV5-1, the J call TRBJ2-3, with D hard to call. Trimming removed 1 base from V and 4 bases from J, with 13 bases in between. Germline values: CDR1 SGHRS, CDR2 YFSETQ. There are 15 residues in the CDR3. The CDR3, as DNA: TGCGCCAGCAGCTTGAAGGAAACGTCGGCAGATACGCAGTATTTT. Protein sequence: CASSLKETSADTQYF.

This clonotype was seen many times. V and J are TRBV2 and TRBJ2-5, with D maybe TRBD1 (5 bases). Germline CDR1 is SNHLY and CDR2 is FYNNEI. The length of the CDR3 is 15 residues. Trimming left V 3 bases short and J 5 bases short, with 16 bases between. The CDR3 region is CASSEGRASSETQYF. The CDR3 DNA reads TGTGCCAGCAGTGAGGGCAGGGCCTCATCTGAGACCCAGTACTTC.

CDR3 residues: CASRLQGTDTQYF. The CDR3 region has the DNA TGTGCCAGTAGACTCCAGGGCACAGATACGCAGTATTTT. The rearrangement joins TRBV19 to TRBJ2-3; no clear D. Trimming took 6 bases from V and 1 from J, leaving 8 bases between them. The CDR3 is 13 amino acids. Germline lookup yields CDR1 LNHDA and CDR2 SQIVND (reference sequence).

This clonotype was detected only a few times. The chain couples TRBV13 to TRBJ2-2; D not certain. Germline-derived CDR1 and CDR2 are PRHDT and FYEKMQ (reference sequence). The CDR3 spans 17 residues. V was clipped by 3 bases and J by 0 bases, with 14 bases between them. CDR3 sequence reads: CASSFLDKFANTGELFF. For the CDR3, the DNA is TGTGCCAGCAGCTTCCTAGACAAGTTCGCGAACACCGGGGAGCTGTTTTTT.

This clonotype has only a few counts. V is TRBV5-1 and J is TRBJ2-7; no firm D call. Germline CDR1 is SGHRS and CDR2 is YFSETQ. The CDR3 is 13 amino acids. V gave up 2 bases and J gave up 3 bases, with 9 bases separating them. As DNA, the CDR3 is TGCGCCAGCAGCTTAGGGATCTACTACGAGCAGTACTTC. Protein product: CASSLGIYYEQYF.

This clonotype was observed at least ten times. A read error may produce the germline difference seen at one junction end. The V and J genes are TRBV12-3 or TRBV12-4 and TRBJ2-6; possible D gene TRBD2, 5 bases. The CDR3 is made up of 19 amino acids. CDR3 coding DNA: TGTGCCAGCAGTCTAGCCCTAAGGATTGGGCGCTCTGGGGCCAACGTCCTGACTTTC. It is translated as CASSLALRIGRSGANVLTF.

This clonotype was detected a few times. The CDR3 region is CASSLGTAKQPQHF. CDR3 nucleotides: TGCGCCAGCAGCTTGGGGACAGCCAAGCAGCCCCAGCATTTT. The chain uses TRBV5-1 and TRBJ1-5, with a possible D match to TRBD1 (6 bases). This CDR3 is 14 amino acids long. V shed 0 bases and J shed 7 bases, with 11 bases lying between them. CDR1 and CDR2 from the germline V gene are SGHRS and YFSETQ.

This clonotype was seen repeatedly, ten times or more. The V gene is TRBV10-2, the J gene TRBJ2-2, with unresolved D. Germline CDR1 reads WSHSY; CDR2 reads SAAADI. The V end was cut by 11 bases, the J end by 1 base, with 17 bases between. The CDR3 is 15 residues long. As DNA, the CDR3 is TGCGCCTCCCTGGAAGGGCCAGGGAACACCGGGGAGCTGTTTTTT. Translating it yields CASLEGPGNTGELFF.

V and J are TRBV30 and TRBJ1-1; TRBD1 might be the D (6 bases). Per the germline V gene, CDR1 is GTSNPN and CDR2 is SVGIG (reference sequence). The CDR3 covers 14 residues. The ends were cut back, 0 bases at V and 5 bases at J, with 13 bases in the middle. The CDR3 DNA follows: TGTGCCTGGAGTGTAGATCTCAGGGGTACTGAAGCTTTCTTT. Translation gives CAWSVDLRGTEAFF.

For this clonotype: A single base separates this from a much larger clone, so it may be a read error. The conserved closing phenylalanine or tryptophan is absent in this CDR3, likely reflecting a read error. The J gene is TRBJ2-5, the V gene TRBV7-9, with 7 bases identical to TRBD1. V lost 2 bases, J lost 2 bases, and 2 bases stayed unmatched. Germline V gives CDR1 SEHNR, CDR2 FQNEAQ (reference sequence). The CDR3 has 14 residues. The CDR3: CASSLLQGQETQYL. The CDR3 DNA is TGTGCCAGCAGCTTATTACAGGGGCAAGAGACCCAGTACCTC.

The sample holds many counts of this clonotype. The chain links TRBV11-2 to TRBJ1-1; TRBD1 matches at 8 bases. The V and J ends lost 1 base and 4 bases, in that order; junction bases with no gene match: 5. CDR3 size: 15 residues. Germline V CDR1 and CDR2: SGHAT, FQNNGV. The CDR3 DNA follows: TGTGCCAGCAGCTTAGTAGCAGGGGGCAGCACTGAAGCTTTCTTT. The encoded protein is CASSLVAGGSTEAFF.

The rearrangement links TRBV28 to TRBJ2-7, with D maybe TRBD1 (6 bases). The CDR3 has 13 residues. The V gene lost 6 bases and the J gene lost 3 bases, with 12 bases spanning the gap. Germline V CDR1 and CDR2: MDHEN, SYDVKM. The CDR3: CASSINRVYEQYF. CDR3 coding DNA: TGTGCCAGCAGCATAAACAGGGTCTACGAGCAGTACTTC.

The J gene is TRBJ1-6, the V gene TRBV11-2, with a weak D call TRBD1 (6 bases). V lost 5 bases and J 4 bases, leaving 9 bases between the germline ends. The CDR3 loop spans 14 amino acids. Germline CDR1 reads SGHAT; CDR2 reads FQNNGV. CDR3 residues: CASSVQGYNSPLHF. The CDR3 DNA sequence: TGTGCCAGCAGCGTCCAGGGGTATAATTCACCCCTCCACTTT.

The chain employs TRBV29-1 and TRBJ2-7; TRBD2 aligns across 10 bases. Germline values: CDR1 SQVTM, CDR2 ANQGSEA. The CDR3 runs to 16 residues. Germline trimming cut 0 bases from V and 2 bases from J; bases unmatched to any gene: 7. CDR3 in amino acids: CSVEDRATSGTYEQYF. The CDR3 DNA follows: TGCAGCGTTGAAGATCGAGCCACTAGCGGGACCTACGAGCAGTACTTC.

The V gene is TRBV6-1, the J gene TRBJ1-1; D possibly corresponds to TRBD1 (6 bases). V lost 6 bases to trimming and J lost 5 bases, with 22 bases between them. CDR1 is MNHNS, CDR2 SASEGT, per germline. The CDR3 sequence is 16 residues long. The CDR3 spells CASSTSRRAGDTEAFF. The CDR3, as DNA: TGTGCCAGCAGCACCTCCCGCCGGGCAGGGGATACTGAAGCTTTCTTT.

The chain uses TRBV12-3 or TRBV12-4 and TRBJ2-2; no reliable D call. The ends were cut back, 6 bases at V and 2 bases at J, with 16 bases in the middle. The CDR3 runs to 16 residues. The DNA of the CDR3 is TGTGCCAGCAGGCCCCAACAATCAATCAACACCGGGGAGCTGTTTTTT. Its protein is CASRPQQSINTGELFF.